This TCR beta chain emerged from a study of beta chain features in type 1 diabetes. Expressed TCRB transcripts got sequenced, as all isolated RNA was reverse transcribed. Clones were read by immunoSEQ multiplex PCR, and TCRdb kept only the in-frame ones, dropping some. The data show around 330,000 clones, with 11% seen just once and 0.015% held by the top ten. The V gene's germline CDR1 is SGHTA and CDR2 FQGNSA. This CDR3 region has 17 residues. V lost 2 bases to trimming and J lost 9 bases; unmatched junction nucleotides: 11. The chain recombines TRBV7-2 with TRBJ2-2; 11 positions agree with TRBD2. The sequencing input was naive CD4+ T cells from blood. This TCR was recovered from a woman aged 25 to 39 in good health. The CDR3, as DNA: TGTGCCAGCAGCTTATACAGCATAGCGGGAGGGCCCCGGGAGCTGTTTTTT. Amino acid sequence: CASSLYSIAGGPRELFF.